Listed here are 12 T cell receptor beta chains from one sample, sequenced in a study of PD-1 blockade in classical Hodgkin lymphoma. TCRdb's table, derived via immunoSEQ multiplex PCR, lists solely in-frame clones and lacks some. This table holds 70,000 to 80,000 clones, 90% to 95% found once. Relapse after autologous stem cell transplantation occurred in every patient, and brentuximab vedotin exposure varied. The specimen was peripheral blood mononuclear cells (PBMCs), collected at baseline. The receptors derive from a human donor with classical Hodgkin lymphoma.

The V gene is TRBV19, the J gene TRBJ2-7, with 8 bases fitting TRBD2. Looked up from germline, CDR1 is LNHDA and CDR2 is SQIVND (reference sequence). This CDR3 has 14 residues. The V and J ends lost 5 bases and 5 bases, in that order; junction bases with no gene match: 8. The CDR3 spells CASSAGLDVNEQYF. In DNA, the CDR3 is TGTGCCAGTAGTGCGGGACTAGACGTGAACGAGCAGTACTTC.

The chain has TRBV19 and TRBJ1-2; maybe TRBD1 (6 bases). Trimming removed 7 bases at V and 3 bases at J, with 18 bases between. The CDR3 totals 15 residues. Germline V gives CDR1 LNHDA, CDR2 SQIVND (reference sequence). The CDR3 sequence is CASNRGTPPDYGYTF. CDR3 sequence (DNA): TGTGCCAGTAATCGAGGGACACCTCCGGACTATGGCTACACCTTC.

The V call is TRBV7-2, the J call TRBJ1-1, with D uncertain. Germline CDR1 SGHTA, CDR2 FQGNSA. V lost 5 bases and J 1 base, leaving 8 bases between the germline ends. The CDR3 length is 13 residues. CDR3 region: CASSLLANTEAFF. DNA for the CDR3: TGTGCCAGCAGCCTTCTAGCGAACACTGAAGCTTTCTTT.

The chain carries TRBV7-9 and TRBJ1-5; D ambiguous. CDR3 length: 12 residues. V was trimmed by 1 base and J by 5 bases, leaving 3 bases between them. CDR1 and CDR2 from the germline V gene are SEHNR and FQNEAQ (reference sequence). CDR3 region: CASSLVDQPQHF. DNA for the CDR3: TGTGCCAGCAGCTTAGTCGATCAGCCCCAGCATTTT. The full variable domain, with the rest looked up from reference TRBV7-9 and TRBJ1-5, is DTGVSQNPRHKITKRGQNVTFRCDPISEHNRLYWYRQTLGQGPEFLTYFQNEAQLEKSRLLSDRFSAERPKGSFSTLEIQRTEQGDSAMYLCASSLVDQPQHFGDGTRLSIL.

The V call is TRBV19, the J call TRBJ2-1; D gene unclear. This CDR3 has 13 amino acids. Trimming shortened V by 3 bases and J by 4 bases, and 7 bases separated the two germline ends. The germline CDR1 and CDR2 sequences are LNHDA and SQIVND (reference sequence). The CDR3 reads CASSILGYNEQFF. In DNA, the CDR3 is TGTGCCAGTAGTATCTTGGGGTACAATGAGCAGTTCTTC. The full variable domain, in which reference TRBV19 and TRBJ2-1 provide the parts outside the CDR3, is DGGITQSPKYLFRKEGQNVTLSCEQNLNHDAMYWYRQDPGQGLRLIYYSQIVNDFQKGDIAEGYSVSREKKESFPLTVTSAQKNPTAFYLCASSILGYNEQFFGPGTRLTVL.

The chain joins TRBV15 to TRBJ2-1, with 11 bases aligning to TRBD2. Germline V CDR1 and CDR2: LNHNV, YYDKDF (reference sequence). With 2 bases clipped from V and 4 bases from J, the junction kept 4 bases outside the gene matches. This CDR3 is built from 16 residues. The CDR3 spells CATSRPPSGGYNEQFF. CDR3 sequence (DNA): TGTGCCACCAGCAGACCCCCTAGCGGGGGGTACAATGAGCAGTTCTTC.

This chain uses TRBV4-1 with TRBJ2-1; 9 bases align to TRBD2. The CDR3 has 17 residues. With V trimmed by 0 bases and J by 6 bases, 9 bases remained unmatched. Germline V lookup: CDR1 MGHRA, CDR2 YSYEKL. The CDR3 loop is CASSQEGVAGAGNEQFF. CDR3 coding DNA: TGCGCCAGCAGCCAAGAGGGGGTAGCGGGAGCCGGCAATGAGCAGTTCTTC.

V is TRBV27 and J is TRBJ2-1; D is ambiguous. CDR1 is MNHEY, CDR2 SMNVEV, per germline (reference sequence). With 8 bases removed from V and 1 base from J, the gap between germline ends came to 12 bases. CDR3 length equals 14 residues. CDR3 region: CASGIGPSYNEQFF. The CDR3 nucleotides read TGTGCCAGCGGGATAGGTCCGTCCTACAATGAGCAGTTCTTC.

The chain recombines TRBV2 with TRBJ2-5; D unresolved. Germline CDR1 reads SNHLY; CDR2 reads FYNNEI. The CDR3 spans 14 residues. Trimming cost V 8 bases and J 2 bases, with 15 bases left between them. This CDR3 is CASRWDTVQETQYF. The CDR3 region has the DNA TGTGCCAGCCGCTGGGATACAGTGCAAGAGACCCAGTACTTC.

This clone appeared a single time. Written as DNA, the CDR3 is TGTGCCAGCAGTCCACCGGGACAGCCTAACTATGGCTACACCTTC. Encoded protein: CASSPPGQPNYGYTF. V and J are TRBV28 and TRBJ1-2, with TRBD1 matching over 7 bases. V lost 5 bases, J lost 0 bases, and 6 bases stayed unmatched. Germline values: CDR1 MDHEN, CDR2 SYDVKM. The CDR3 is 15 residues long.

The rearrangement joins TRBV19 to TRBJ2-7; 12 bases agree with TRBD2. The germline CDR1 and CDR2 sequences are LNHDA and SQIVND (reference sequence). Trimming at V came to 4 bases and at J to 2 bases, leaving 6 bases not matched to a gene. The CDR3 is 16 residues long. The CDR3 nucleotides are TGTGCCAGTAGTACCACTAGCGGGGGGCCCCCCTACGAGCAGTACTTC. Translation: CASSTTSGGPPYEQYF.

CDR3 coding DNA: TGTGCCAGCAGCTATAACGGGACAGGTAAAGAAAAACTGTTTTTT. Translating it yields CASSYNGTGKEKLFF. V gene TRBV11-3 combines with J gene TRBJ1-4; 8 positions agree with TRBD1. The germline V gene encodes CDR1 SGHNT and CDR2 YENEEA. Trimming at V came to 4 bases and at J to 8 bases, leaving 9 bases not matched to a gene. The CDR3 runs to 15 residues.